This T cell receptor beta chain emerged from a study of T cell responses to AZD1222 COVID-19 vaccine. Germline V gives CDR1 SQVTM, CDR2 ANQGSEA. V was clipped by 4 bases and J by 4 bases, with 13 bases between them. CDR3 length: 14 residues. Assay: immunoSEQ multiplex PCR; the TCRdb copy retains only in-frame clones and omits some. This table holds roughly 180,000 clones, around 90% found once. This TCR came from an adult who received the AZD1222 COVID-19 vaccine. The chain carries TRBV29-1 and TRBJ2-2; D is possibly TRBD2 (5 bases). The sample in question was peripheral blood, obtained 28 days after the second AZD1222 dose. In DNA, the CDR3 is TGCAGCGTTGCCTATATCGGGATCACCGGGGAGCTGTTTTTT. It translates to CSVAYIGITGELFF.